These 15 T cell receptor beta chains share one sample of origin, sequenced in a study of T cells in Graves' hyperthyroidism and ophthalmopathy. RNA transcripts were the template for amplifying TCR beta CDR3 regions. First-round RT-PCR of the TCR CDR3 relied on the HTBI primer set. In TCRdb, the multiplex PCR reads were re-called with MiXCR into one record per CDR3 protein. Altogether 450,000 to 700,000 distinct CDR3 sequences are present, just over 45% being singletons, with the ten largest covering 15% to 20%. Sequenced sample: peripheral blood or thyroid tissue (not recorded which). The receptors stem from an adult woman with Graves' disease, either hyperthyroidism or ophthalmopathy (not recorded which).

This CDR3 is CASRRAEQGPYSPLHF. The CDR3 nucleotides are TGTGCCAGCAGGAGGGCGGAACAGGGGCCCTATTCACCCCTCCACTTT. The chain recombines TRBV5-4 with TRBJ1-6; 7 positions match TRBD1. V shed 5 bases, J shed 8 bases, and the junction held 13 bases outside the gene matches. The CDR3 has 16 amino acids. Germline CDR1 and CDR2: SGHNT and YYREEE (reference sequence).

This clonotype was found a few times. The V and J genes are TRBV7-6 and TRBJ1-5, with unresolved D. V lost 5 bases and J lost 11, with 16 bases in between. CDR1 and CDR2 (germline): SGHVS, FNYEAQ. The CDR3 sequence is 13 residues long. In DNA, the CDR3 is TGTGCCAGCAGCCCACCAATCGAGCGGACCCAGCATTTT. As protein: CASSPPIERTQHF.

The count of this clonotype is one. The chain joins TRBV12-3 or TRBV12-4 to TRBJ1-5; D remains ambiguous. The CDR3 sequence is 14 residues long. Between the trimmed V and J ends, which lost 5 bases and 4 bases, there was a span of 12 bases. This CDR3 is CASSNGLTNQPQHF. Written as DNA, the CDR3 is TGTGCCAGCAGTAACGGACTGACGAATCAGCCCCAGCATTTT.

V usage is TRBV15 and J usage is TRBJ2-1; D is possibly TRBD2 (6 bases). The CDR3 contains 15 residues. Trimming took off 1 base at V and 4 bases at J, with 11 bases between the two ends. Germline loops: CDR1 LNHNV, CDR2 YYDKDF (reference sequence). The CDR3 sequence is CATSRVGGTYNEQFF. CDR3 nucleotide sequence: TGTGCCACCAGCAGAGTAGGCGGGACTTACAATGAGCAGTTCTTC. The full variable domain, rest sourced from reference TRBV15 and TRBJ2-1, is DAMVIQNPRYQVTQFGKPVTLSCSQTLNHNVMYWYQQKSSQAPKLLFHYYDKDFNNEADTPDNFQSRRPNTSFCFLDIRSPGLGDTAMYLCATSRVGGTYNEQFFGPGTRLTVL.

This clonotype was found a few times. The rearrangement links TRBV28 to TRBJ1-1; TRBD1 might be the D (5 bases). The V gene's germline CDR1 is MDHEN and CDR2 SYDVKM. V lost 6 bases and J lost 3, with 23 bases in between. This CDR3 has 17 residues. The CDR3, as DNA: TGTGCCAGCAGCTTGACCTTAACCTGGGCAGGGCACACTGAAGCTTTCTTT. Protein: CASSLTLTWAGHTEAFF.

In this sample, this clonotype turned up many times. Here the CDR3 DNA reads TGTGCCAGCAGCCCCCAGGACAGGGACGATCAGCCCCAGCATTTT. Protein: CASSPQDRDDQPQHF. This chain connects TRBV12-3 or TRBV12-4 to TRBJ1-5; the match to TRBD1 covers 8 bases. V lost 6 bases and J lost 5; bases outside the gene matches: 9. This CDR3 has 15 amino acids.

This rearrangement joins TRBV7-9 to TRBJ1-4; a possible D gene is TRBD1 (5 bases). The germline CDR1 and CDR2 sequences are SEHNR and FQNEAQ (reference sequence). Trimming left V 3 bases short and J 11 bases short, with 10 bases between. The CDR3 length is 12 residues. The CDR3 DNA follows: TGTGCCAGCAGCTTGGGTCAGGGTAAACTGTTTTTT. Translated, it gives CASSLGQGKLFF. The entire variable domain, with the rest obtained from reference TRBV7-9 and TRBJ1-4, is as follows: DTGVSQNPRHKITKRGQNVTFRCDPISEHNRLYWYRQTLGQGPEFLTYFQNEAQLEKSRLLSDRFSAERPKGSFSTLEIQRTEQGDSAMYLCASSLGQGKLFFGSGTQLSVL.

At least ten counts were recorded for this clonotype. CDR3 sequence (DNA): TGTGCCAGCAGTGAAGTTAGGAATCAGCCCCAGCATTTT. Amino acids: CASSEVRNQPQHF. This chain connects TRBV2 to TRBJ1-5; D remains ambiguous. The CDR3 has 13 amino acids. Germline CDR1 SNHLY, CDR2 FYNNEI. V was cut by 1 base and J by 4 bases, with 5 bases left in between.

About this clonotype itself: A read error may account for a junction end that differs from germline. The genes are TRBV4-1 and TRBJ1-6; D remains unclear. CDR3 length equals 16 residues. Germline V lookup: CDR1 MGHRA, CDR2 YSYEKL. CDR3 in DNA: TGTGCCAGCAGCCTTGGGGTAGACGAATATAATTCACCCCTCCACTTT. It specifies CASSLGVDEYNSPLHF.

J is TRBJ1-6 and V is TRBV7-2, with D tentatively TRBD1 (6 bases). The V end was cut by 3 bases, the J end by 8 bases, with 11 bases between. The CDR3 spans 14 residues. Germline V lookup: CDR1 SGHTA, CDR2 FQGNSA. The CDR3 loop is CASSLGGSDSPLHF. CDR3 DNA sequence: TGTGCCAGCAGCTTGGGGGGCTCGGATTCACCCCTCCACTTT.

In regard to this clonotype: It is likely a read error, because the conserved phenylalanine at the end of the CDR3 is missing. No DNA is shown, since the ends of the CDR3 on it are uncertain; the CDR3 is the one TCRdb lists. The rearrangement joins TRBV9 to TRBJ1-4. Germline V CDR1 and CDR2: SGDLS, YYNGEE. The CDR3 comprises 8 residues, both ends counted. The CDR3 reads CASSVEAG.

V gene TRBV6-1 combines with J gene TRBJ2-7; 12 nucleotides align to TRBD2. The trim removed 5 bases at V and 6 bases at J, leaving 5 bases unmatched. CDR3 length equals 14 residues. Germline assignment: CDR1 MNHNS and CDR2 SASEGT. CDR3 bases: TGTGCCAGCAGTTCTACTAGCGGGAGGTCCGAGCAGTACTTC. Translated, it gives CASSSTSGRSEQYF.

In its sample, this clonotype was seen a few times. This sequence joins TRBV30 and TRBJ1-6, with D unclear. This CDR3 spans 14 amino acids. Trimming pared 4 bases from V and 7 bases from J, leaving 14 bases between. Germline assignment: CDR1 GTSNPN and CDR2 SVGIG (reference sequence). As DNA, the CDR3 is TGTGCCTGGAATACCGGGCAGCGGAATTCACCCCTCCACTTT. The encoded protein is CAWNTGQRNSPLHF.

This clonotype showed up many times. The rearrangement uses TRBV24-1 and TRBJ1-5; D is unclear. CDR3 length equals 11 residues. The germline CDR1 and CDR2 sequences are KGHDR and SFDVKD. Trimming shortened V by 11 bases and J by 1 base, and 5 bases separated the two germline ends. This CDR3 is CAIGSNQPQHF. In nucleotides, the CDR3 is TGTGCCATCGGGAGCAATCAGCCCCAGCATTTT.

This clonotype was counted between two and nine times. V and J are TRBV20-1 and TRBJ2-5; D tentatively fits TRBD1 or TRBD2 (5 bases each). Germline V gene lookup returns CDR1 DFQATT and CDR2 SNEGSKA (reference sequence). Trimming stripped 1 base from V and 6 bases from J, with 9 bases between. The CDR3 spans 12 residues. CDR3 sequence reads: CSARVEGKTQYF. The CDR3 coding sequence is TGCAGTGCTAGAGTTGAGGGGAAGACCCAGTACTTC.